Following are 19 T cell receptor beta chains from one sample sequenced in a study of beta chain features in type 1 diabetes listed by TCRdb under 2018. Library preparation employed the immunoSEQ multiplex PCR assay. The entire isolated RNA was reverse transcribed using the High Capacity cDNA Reverse Transcription Kit, and thus expressed TCRB transcripts were sequenced. TCRdb holds this immuneACCESS table with in-frame rearrangements only. Some clones are missing; in checked studies, unresolved V genes explain under half, and the rest has no known cause. The sample table contains about 220,000 clones; only one count was recorded for under 13% of them. Over 1% of the sample belongs to the ten largest clones. Sequencing input: central memory CD4+ T cells from blood. The receptors originated from a man between 18 and 29 years old in good health.

The rearrangement uses TRBV19 and TRBJ2-1; D call uncertain. Germline loops: CDR1 LNHDA, CDR2 SQIVND (reference sequence). V shed 1 base and J shed 10 bases, with 11 bases lying between them. The CDR3 consists of 13 residues. CDR3 amino acids: CASSIGLLAEQFF. The CDR3 DNA follows: TGTGCCAGTAGTATAGGCCTTCTCGCCGAGCAGTTCTTC.

This clone appeared a few times. This chain connects TRBV2 to TRBJ2-7, with 7 bases matching TRBD1. The CDR3 spans 11 residues. Germline lookup yields CDR1 SNHLY and CDR2 FYNNEI. The junction had 0 bases not matched to a gene; V was cut back by 7 bases and J by 3 bases. CDR3 in DNA: TGTGCCAGCAACAGGGGCTACGAGCAGTACTTC. Protein: CASNRGYEQYF.

This clone has just a few counts. The chain has TRBV5-4 and TRBJ2-3; 9 nucleotides align to TRBD2. After removal of 2 bases from V and 0 bases from J, the junction contained 4 bases not matched to a gene. Germline lookup yields CDR1 SGHNT and CDR2 YYREEE (reference sequence). The CDR3 loop spans 16 amino acids. The DNA of the CDR3 is TGTGCCAGCAGCTTCCTAGCGGGGTCTAGCACAGATACGCAGTATTTT. This codes for CASSFLAGSSTDTQYF. Variable domain in full (rest from reference TRBV5-4 and TRBJ2-3): ETGVTQSPTHLIKTRGQQVTLRCSSQSGHNTVSWYQQALGQGPQFIFQYYREEENGRGNFPPRFSGLQFPNYSSELNVNALELDDSALYLCASSFLAGSSTDTQYFGPGTRLTVL.

A few counts support this clone. The J gene is TRBJ2-5, the V gene TRBV2; possible D gene TRBD2, 6 bases. V was trimmed by 5 bases and J by 4 bases, leaving 14 bases between them. Germline values: CDR1 SNHLY, CDR2 FYNNEI. This CDR3 spans 14 amino acids. This chain's CDR3 is CASSLQRGGETQYF. The CDR3 coding sequence is TGTGCCAGCAGTTTGCAGAGGGGAGGAGAGACCCAGTACTTC. Drawing the rest from reference TRBV2 and TRBJ2-5, the complete variable domain is EPEVTQTPSHQVTQMGQEVILRCVPISNHLYFYWYRQILGQKVEFLVSFYNNEISEKSEIFDDQFSVERPDGSNFTLKIRSTKLEDSAMYFCASSLQRGGETQYFGPGTRLLVL.

This clone was counted only a few times. This chain uses TRBV2 with TRBJ1-2; no reliable D call. In germline, CDR1 is SNHLY, CDR2 FYNNEI. Trimming left V 2 bases short and J 1 base short, with 5 bases between. The CDR3 covers 13 residues. The CDR3 coding sequence is TGTGCCAGCAGTGAATTATATAACTATGGCTACACCTTC. This translates into CASSELYNYGYTF.

The rearrangement joins TRBV7-9 to TRBJ2-7; 8 bases map to TRBD2. The J segment lost 3 bases and the V segment lost 0 bases, leaving 10 bases of the junction unmatched. Germline CDR1 is SEHNR and CDR2 is FQNEAQ (reference sequence). This CDR3 region has 17 residues. The CDR3 coding sequence is TGTGCCAGCAGCTTAGCGGAGGGAGCGGGAGAGCTCTACGAGCAGTACTTC. The encoded protein is CASSLAEGAGELYEQYF.

CDR3 loop: CASSLELATYEQYF. CDR3 bases: TGCGCCAGCAGCTTGGAGCTAGCAACCTACGAGCAGTACTTC. The rearrangement joins TRBV5-1 to TRBJ2-7; maybe TRBD2 (5 bases). The CDR3 sequence is 14 residues long. Trimming left V 0 bases short and J 2 bases short, with 9 bases between. CDR1 is SGHRS, CDR2 YFSETQ, per germline.

The sample holds many counts of this clone. This chain joins TRBV2 and TRBJ2-7; no reliable D call. This CDR3 comprises 12 residues. Trimming stripped 7 bases from V and 7 bases from J, with 14 bases between. Germline-derived CDR1 and CDR2 are SNHLY and FYNNEI. In nucleotides, the CDR3 is TGTGCCAGCACCTCCGCCCCGCGGGAGCAGTACTTC. Protein: CASTSAPREQYF.

This clone showed up just a few times. The chain uses TRBV2 and TRBJ1-4; 7 bases fit TRBD1. The CDR3 loop spans 14 amino acids. V was pared by 4 bases and J by 8 bases, with 7 bases of the junction left unmatched. Germline CDR1 SNHLY, CDR2 FYNNEI. CDR3 in DNA: TGTGCCAGCAGTGGACAGGGAGTGAGAGAAAAACTGTTTTTT. Protein: CASSGQGVREKLFF.

This clone has just a few counts. This chain uses TRBV29-1 with TRBJ1-4, with 9 bases lining up with TRBD1. This CDR3 spans 14 amino acids. Looked up from germline, CDR1 is SQVTM and CDR2 is ANQGSEA. The ends lost 6 bases at V and 6 bases at J; junction bases unmatched: 8. Here the CDR3 reads CSVAPGTGHEKLFF. CDR3 nucleotides: TGCAGCGTGGCCCCTGGGACAGGGCATGAAAAACTGTTTTTT.

The chain is built from TRBV30 and TRBJ2-6, with 7 nucleotides matching TRBD1. V lost 2 bases to trimming and J lost 2 bases; unmatched junction nucleotides: 15. Per germline, CDR1 GTSNPN and CDR2 SVGIG (reference sequence). This CDR3 spans 19 amino acids. CDR3 nucleotide sequence: TGTGCCTGGAGTATCAAGTCAGGGGGATATTCGGCTGGGGCCAACGTCCTGACTTTC. Translating gives CAWSIKSGGYSAGANVLTF.

The sample holds a few counts of this clone. This sequence joins TRBV2 and TRBJ2-5; D uncertain. V gave up 4 bases and J gave up 5 bases, with 5 bases separating them. Germline V gives CDR1 SNHLY, CDR2 FYNNEI. The CDR3 length is 11 residues. The CDR3 here is CASSVGETQYF. Written as DNA, the CDR3 is TGTGCCAGCAGTGTAGGCGAGACCCAGTACTTC.

This clone was seen only a few times. Other DNA sequences from this sample encode an identical CDR3 as well. This chain links TRBV7-2 with TRBJ2-7; no clear D gene. The CDR3 contains 11 residues. CDR1 is SGHTA and CDR2 is FQGNSA in the germline V gene. Trimming removed 4 bases at V and 2 bases at J, with 3 bases between. The CDR3 is CASSSAYEQYF. The CDR3 DNA follows: TGTGCCAGCAGCTCGGCCTACGAGCAGTACTTC.

This sequence joins TRBV7-6 and TRBJ2-3; D perhaps matches TRBD2 (5 bases). The CDR3 covers 14 residues. The V end was cut by 3 bases, the J end by 6 bases, with 13 bases between. Germline V CDR1 and CDR2: SGHVS, FNYEAQ. The DNA of the CDR3 is TGTGCCAGCAGCTTGGCCGGAGGAAGGGATACGCAGTATTTT. Amino acids: CASSLAGGRDTQYF. The full variable domain, in which reference TRBV7-6 and TRBJ2-3 provide the parts outside the CDR3, is GAGVSQSPRYKVTKRGQDVALRCDPISGHVSLYWYRQALGQGPEFLTYFNYEAQQDKSGLPNDRFSAERPEGSISTLTIQRTEQRDSAMYRCASSLAGGRDTQYFGPGTRLTVL.

The chain couples TRBV7-9 to TRBJ2-1; D may be TRBD2 (5 bases). Looked up from germline, CDR1 is SEHNR and CDR2 is FQNEAQ (reference sequence). Trimming cost V 2 bases and J 3 bases, with 11 bases left between them. This CDR3 comprises 15 residues. This CDR3 is CASSLLASDYNEQFF. As DNA, the CDR3 is TGTGCCAGCAGCTTATTAGCGAGCGACTACAATGAGCAGTTCTTC.

This clone was observed a few times. This chain joins TRBV19 and TRBJ2-1; possibly TRBD1 or TRBD2 for D (7 bases each). V lost 5 bases and J 6 bases, leaving 17 bases between the germline ends. CDR1 LNHDA and CDR2 SQIVND come from the germline V gene (reference sequence). This CDR3 comprises 15 residues. The CDR3 coding sequence is TGTGCCAGTAGTGTTTCGACAGGGAGGGTCAATGAGCAGTTCTTC. This codes for CASSVSTGRVNEQFF.

The chain carries TRBV18 and TRBJ2-1, with D tentatively TRBD1 (6 bases). CDR3 size: 13 residues. In germline, CDR1 is KGHSH, CDR2 LQKENI. V gave up 4 bases and J gave up 5 bases, with 9 bases separating them. The CDR3 nucleotides read TGTGCCAGCTCACTCGGACAGAACAATGAGCAGTTCTTC. Translation gives CASSLGQNNEQFF.

This clone was recorded at least ten times. The V gene is TRBV9, the J gene TRBJ2-1, with D perhaps being TRBD1 or TRBD2 (5 bases each). The CDR3 totals 15 residues. V gave up 4 bases and J gave up 10 bases, with 21 bases separating them. Germline loops: CDR1 SGDLS, CDR2 YYNGEE. CDR3 sequence (DNA): TGTGCCAGCAGCCCAGGGAGAGCGCGGTTTGGAGAGCAGTTCTTC. It translates to CASSPGRARFGEQFF. Full variable domain (remainder filled in from reference TRBV9 and TRBJ2-1): DSGVTQTPKHLITATGQRVTLRCSPRSGDLSVYWYQQSLDQGLQFLIQYYNGEERAKGNILERFSAQQFPDLHSELNLSSLELGDSALYFCASSPGRARFGEQFFGPGTRLTVL.

This clone appeared many times. Other DNA sequences in the same sample also yield this CDR3. This chain connects TRBV18 to TRBJ2-2; tentatively, D is TRBD1 (6 bases). With 2 bases removed from V and 3 bases from J, the gap between germline ends came to 10 bases. The CDR3 is made up of 15 amino acids. Germline V gene lookup returns CDR1 KGHSH and CDR2 LQKENI. The CDR3 DNA follows: TGTGCCAGCTCACCAGGCAGGGGTGACACCGGGGAGCTGTTTTTT. This codes for CASSPGRGDTGELFF.